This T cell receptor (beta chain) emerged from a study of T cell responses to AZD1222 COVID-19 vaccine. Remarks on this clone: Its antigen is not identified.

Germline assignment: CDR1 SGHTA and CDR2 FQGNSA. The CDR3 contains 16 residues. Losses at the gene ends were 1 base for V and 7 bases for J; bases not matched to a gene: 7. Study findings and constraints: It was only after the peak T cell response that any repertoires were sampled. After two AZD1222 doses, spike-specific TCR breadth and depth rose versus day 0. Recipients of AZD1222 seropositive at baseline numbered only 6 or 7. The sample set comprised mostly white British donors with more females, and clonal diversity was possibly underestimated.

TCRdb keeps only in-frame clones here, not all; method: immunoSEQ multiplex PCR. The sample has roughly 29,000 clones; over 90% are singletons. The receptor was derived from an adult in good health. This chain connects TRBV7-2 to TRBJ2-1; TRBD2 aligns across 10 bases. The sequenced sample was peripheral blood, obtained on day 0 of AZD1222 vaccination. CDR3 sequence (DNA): TGTGCCAGCAGCTTAGACTTACCGGGACTAGCGAATGAGCAGTTCTTC. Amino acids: CASSLDLPGLANEQFF.